Presented here are 8 T cell receptor beta chains from one specimen sequenced in a study of shared clonotypes between healthy human individuals. Profiled with immunoSEQ multiplex PCR; TCRdb holds only in-frame clones, not every one. The sample lists some 530,000 clones; 78% were seen once. Sequenced input: PBMCs. The receptors originated from a woman aged 35 to 49 in good health. Some clones in this sample may be carry-over from other donors' samples.

V gene TRBV5-1 combines with J gene TRBJ2-2; the match to TRBD2 covers 13 bases. Germline V lookup: CDR1 SGHRS, CDR2 YFSETQ. CDR3 length: 16 residues. V lost 4 bases to trimming and J lost 3 bases; unmatched junction nucleotides: 3. The CDR3 is CASSTGTSGDTGELFF. Here the CDR3 DNA reads TGCGCCAGCAGCACCGGGACTAGCGGGGACACCGGGGAGCTGTTTTTT.

This chain uses TRBV15 with TRBJ2-2, with unresolved D. This CDR3 is 15 amino acids long. V was clipped by 0 bases and J by 7 bases, with 12 bases between them. The germline gives CDR1 LNHNV, CDR2 YYDKDF (reference sequence). This CDR3 is CATSRDLSPGGELFF. CDR3 bases: TGTGCCACCAGCAGAGATCTTAGTCCCGGCGGGGAGCTGTTTTTT.

On this clone: A much larger clonotype is one base distant, so this may be a read error. The same CDR3 can be traced to other DNA sequences in this sample. This chain joins TRBV27 and TRBJ2-5; D might be TRBD1 or TRBD2, each matching 5 bases. This CDR3 comprises 13 residues. The germline V gene has CDR1 MNHEY and CDR2 SMNVEV (reference sequence). V was trimmed by 6 bases and J by 3 bases, leaving 11 bases between them. The CDR3: CASSPRDEETQYF. In DNA form, the CDR3 reads TGTGCCAGCAGCCCCCGGGACGAAGAGACCCAGTACTTC.

The V and J genes are TRBV30 and TRBJ2-7; D possibly matches TRBD1 or TRBD2 (5 bases each). The CDR3 has 11 residues. V was cut by 5 bases and J by 9 bases, with 14 bases left in between. Germline CDR1 and CDR2: GTSNPN and SVGIG (reference sequence). CDR3 nucleotides: TGTGCCTGGGGGAGTGGTACAGGGCAGTACTTC. Its translation: CAWGSGTGQYF.

J is TRBJ1-2 and V is TRBV4-3, with a weak D call TRBD1 (5 bases). The V gene's germline CDR1 is LGHNA and CDR2 YSLEER. The ends were cut back, 0 bases at V and 8 bases at J, with 19 bases in the middle. This CDR3 is 16 amino acids long. CDR3 residues: CASSQDLRQQGRGYTF. For the CDR3, the DNA is TGCGCCAGCAGCCAAGATTTGAGACAGCAGGGAAGGGGCTACACCTTC.

Remarks on this clone: The junction and the germline gene differ at one end; a read error may be behind it. The CDR3 loop reads CAWSIDYGPTTAF. CDR3 nucleotide sequence: TGTGCCTGGAGTATCGACTACGGGCCAACAACGGCTTTT. The rearrangement uses TRBV30 and TRBJ2-3, with a tentative D call TRBD2 (5 bases). The CDR3 runs 13 residues. The germline gives CDR1 GTSNPN, CDR2 SVGIG (reference sequence).

This CDR3 reads CASRQTSGRVYEQYF. In nucleotides, the CDR3 is TGTGCCAGCAGGCAGACTAGCGGGAGAGTCTACGAGCAGTACTTC. This rearrangement joins TRBV6-1 to TRBJ2-7; 12 positions match TRBD2. The CDR3 extends over 15 amino acids. Germline CDR1 and CDR2: MNHNS and SASEGT. The J segment lost 3 bases and the V segment lost 6 bases, leaving 6 bases of the junction unmatched.

In this sample, this clone turned up a few times. This chain connects TRBV7-2 to TRBJ2-1; no definite D call. This CDR3 contains 15 residues. With 1 base removed from V and 8 bases from J, the gap between germline ends came to 15 bases. CDR1 is SGHTA and CDR2 is FQGNSA in the germline V gene. CDR3: CASSLGGGSWDEQFF. DNA for the CDR3: TGTGCCAGCAGCTTAGGAGGCGGCTCCTGGGATGAGCAGTTCTTC.